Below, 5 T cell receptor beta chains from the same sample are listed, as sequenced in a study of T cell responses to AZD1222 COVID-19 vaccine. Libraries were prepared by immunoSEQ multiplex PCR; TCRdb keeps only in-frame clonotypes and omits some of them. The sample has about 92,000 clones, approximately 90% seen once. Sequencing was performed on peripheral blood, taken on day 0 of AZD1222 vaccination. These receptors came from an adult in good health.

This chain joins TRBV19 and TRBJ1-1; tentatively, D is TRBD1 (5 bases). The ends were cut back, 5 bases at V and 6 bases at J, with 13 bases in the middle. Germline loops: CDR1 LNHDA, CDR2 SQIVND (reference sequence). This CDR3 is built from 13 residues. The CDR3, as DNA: TGTGCCAGTAGTCCCGGGGCATACTCTGAAGCTTTCTTT. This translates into CASSPGAYSEAFF.

The CDR3 loop reads CASTGGFTYEQYF. CDR3 bases: TGTGCCAGCACAGGTGGGTTCACCTACGAGCAGTACTTC. The J gene is TRBJ2-7, the V gene TRBV2; D gene unclear. The germline V gene has CDR1 SNHLY and CDR2 FYNNEI. Trimming cost V 7 bases and J 2 bases, with 12 bases left between them. The CDR3 totals 13 residues.

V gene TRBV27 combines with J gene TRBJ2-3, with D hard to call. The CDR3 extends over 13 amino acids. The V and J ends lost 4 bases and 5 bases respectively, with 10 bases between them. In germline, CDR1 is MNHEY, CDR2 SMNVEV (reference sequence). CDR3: CASSSPAEDTQYF. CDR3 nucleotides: TGTGCCAGCAGTTCCCCCGCCGAAGATACGCAGTATTTT.

The CDR3 region has the DNA TGTGCCAGCAGTGAATCGAACTCTCAGCCCCAGCATTTT. It translates to CASSESNSQPQHF. The V gene is TRBV2, the J gene TRBJ1-5; unclear D gene. This CDR3 has 13 residues. Germline values: CDR1 SNHLY, CDR2 FYNNEI. V dropped 2 bases and J dropped 6 bases, with 8 bases sitting between them.

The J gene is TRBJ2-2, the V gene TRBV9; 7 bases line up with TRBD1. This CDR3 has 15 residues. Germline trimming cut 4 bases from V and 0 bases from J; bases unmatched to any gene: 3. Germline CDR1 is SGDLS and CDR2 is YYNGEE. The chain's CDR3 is CASSSTGANTGELFF. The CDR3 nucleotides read TGTGCCAGCAGCTCCACAGGGGCGAACACCGGGGAGCTGTTTTTT.